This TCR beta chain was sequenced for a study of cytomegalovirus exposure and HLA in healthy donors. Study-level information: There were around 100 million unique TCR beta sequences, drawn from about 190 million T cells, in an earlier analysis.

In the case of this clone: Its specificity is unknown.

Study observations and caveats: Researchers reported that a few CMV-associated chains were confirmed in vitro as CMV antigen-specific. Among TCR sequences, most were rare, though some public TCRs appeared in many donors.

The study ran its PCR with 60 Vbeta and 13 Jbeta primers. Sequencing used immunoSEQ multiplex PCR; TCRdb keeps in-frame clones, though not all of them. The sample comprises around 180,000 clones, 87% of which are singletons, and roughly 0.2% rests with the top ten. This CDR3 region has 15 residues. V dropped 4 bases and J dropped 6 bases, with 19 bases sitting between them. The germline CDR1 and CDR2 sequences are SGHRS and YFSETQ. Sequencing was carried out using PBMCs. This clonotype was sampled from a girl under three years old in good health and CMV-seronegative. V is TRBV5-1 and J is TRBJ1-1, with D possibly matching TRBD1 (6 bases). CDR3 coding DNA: TGCGCCAGCAGCGAGGAGGTGGGGGGGCGGGCTGAAGCTTTCTTT. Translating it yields CASSEEVGGRAEAFF.